Listed below are T cell receptor beta chains from one sample, sequenced in a study of blood T cell repertoires in COVID-19. Libraries were prepared by immunoSEQ multiplex PCR; TCRdb keeps only in-frame clonotypes and omits some of them. The sample comprises 310,000 or so clones, 70% to 90% of which are singletons, and about 6% rests with the top ten. Sequencing input: PBMCs or T cells enriched from blood (not recorded which). These receptors originate from a woman in her thirties or forties who had recovered from COVID-19. The CDR3 runs from the conserved cysteine through the conserved F or W. D genes are given only for firm matches. The size field is filled for only some rows; it gives once, few, many or a size class.

size	J	D	V	DNA	CDR3
-	TRBJ2-5	-	TRBV7-8	TGTGCCAGCAGCTTCCCGAGGGAGACCCAGTACTTC	CASSFPRETQYF
-	TRBJ2-5	-	TRBV27	TGTGCCAGCAGTTTAACGCGTAACCAAGAGACCCAGTACTTC	CASSLTRNQETQYF
-	TRBJ1-1	TRBD1	TRBV4-3	TGCGCCAGCAGCCAAGGACAGGGGCTTCGCGCTGAAGCTTTCTTT	CASSQGQGLRAEAFF
-	TRBJ2-3	-	TRBV28	TGTGCCAGCAGCCCAATCGGGGGTAGCACAGATACGCAGTATTTT	CASSPIGGSTDTQYF
few	TRBJ2-1	TRBD2	TRBV2	TGTGCCAGCAGTGAAATACTAGCGGGCATCAATGAGCAGTTCTTC	CASSEILAGINEQFF
-	TRBJ2-3	-	TRBV19	TGTGCCAGTGGGTCTCCACAGGTCACAGATACGCAGTATTTT	CASGSPQVTDTQYF
-	TRBJ2-1	TRBD2	TRBV7-3	TGTGCCAGCAGCTTAAGCCCAGCGGGAGCGTTGGGTGAGCAGTTCTTC	CASSLSPAGALGEQFF
once	TRBJ2-3	-	TRBV5-4	TGTGCCAGCAGCTCCAAGGCTTTTGGGGGGATGGTCACAGATACGCAGTATTTT	CASSSKAFGGMVTDTQYF
-	TRBJ2-7	TRBD2	TRBV6-5	TGTGCCAGCAGGACTAGCGGATCCTACGAGCAGTACTTC	CASRTSGSYEQYF
-	TRBJ1-1	-	TRBV3-1/TRBV3-2	TGTGCCAGCCGGAGGGAGGGGCTGAACACTGAAGCTTTCTTT	CASRREGLNTEAFF
-	TRBJ2-7	TRBD2	TRBV27	TGTGCCAGCAGTTTAGGTAGCGGGATCGCGGAGCAGTACTTC	CASSLGSGIAEQYF
few	TRBJ2-2	-	TRBV19	TGTGCCAGTAGTATTACCAAGCGGCGGACGAACACCGGGGAGCTGTTTTTT	CASSITKRRTNTGELFF
-	TRBJ1-6	TRBD1	TRBV7-3	TGTGCCAGCAGCTTAGGGGACAGGCGTAATTCACCCCTCCACTTT	CASSLGDRRNSPLHF
-	TRBJ2-2	TRBD1	TRBV5-4	TGTGCCAGCACCAAGGGACAGGGCGAAAAGGAGCTGTTTTTT	CASTKGQGEKELFF
-	TRBJ2-3	TRBD1	TRBV7-2	TGTGCCAGCAGCTTAGGGACAGGGATCGGCACGCAGTATTTT	CASSLGTGIGTQYF